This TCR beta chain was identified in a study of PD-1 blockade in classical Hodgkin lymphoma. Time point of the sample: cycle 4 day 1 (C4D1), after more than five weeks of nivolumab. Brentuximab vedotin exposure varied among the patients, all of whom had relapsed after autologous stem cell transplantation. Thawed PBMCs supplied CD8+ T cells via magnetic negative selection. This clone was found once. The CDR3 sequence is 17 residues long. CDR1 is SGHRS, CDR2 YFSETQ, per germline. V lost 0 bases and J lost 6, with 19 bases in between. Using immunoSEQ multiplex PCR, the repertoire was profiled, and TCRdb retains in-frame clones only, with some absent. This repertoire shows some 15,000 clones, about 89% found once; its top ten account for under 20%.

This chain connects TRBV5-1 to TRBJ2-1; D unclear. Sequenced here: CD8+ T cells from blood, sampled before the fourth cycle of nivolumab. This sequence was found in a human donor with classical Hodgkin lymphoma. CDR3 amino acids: CASSLEASPYPRNEQFF. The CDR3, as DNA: TGCGCCAGCAGCTTGGAGGCTAGTCCCTACCCTCGCAATGAGCAGTTCTTC.